The following is a T cell receptor (beta chain) sequence with its context. Its antigen is not identified. Germline CDR1 and CDR2: SGHRS and YFSETQ. The CDR3 is 16 amino acids. V lost 4 bases and J lost 3, with 19 bases in between. The source of the sample is a study of cytomegalovirus exposure and HLA in healthy donors. Study-level points and caveats: Per a prior analysis, the majority of TCR beta V segments were productive roughly 90% or roughly 30% of the time.

PCR involved 60 Vbeta and 13 Jbeta primers. TCRdb's copy holds only in-frame clones and misses some; the assay was immunoSEQ multiplex PCR. In the table there are nearly 110,000 clones, just over 70% of which are singletons. The source material was PBMCs. The clonotype comes from a boy younger than 18 in good health and CMV-seronegative. The genes are TRBV5-1 and TRBJ1-2; a possible D gene is TRBD1 (5 bases). The CDR3 sequence is CASSPSGGLVDYGYTF. CDR3 DNA sequence: TGCGCCAGCAGCCCCTCGGGGGGTTTGGTGGACTATGGCTACACCTTC.